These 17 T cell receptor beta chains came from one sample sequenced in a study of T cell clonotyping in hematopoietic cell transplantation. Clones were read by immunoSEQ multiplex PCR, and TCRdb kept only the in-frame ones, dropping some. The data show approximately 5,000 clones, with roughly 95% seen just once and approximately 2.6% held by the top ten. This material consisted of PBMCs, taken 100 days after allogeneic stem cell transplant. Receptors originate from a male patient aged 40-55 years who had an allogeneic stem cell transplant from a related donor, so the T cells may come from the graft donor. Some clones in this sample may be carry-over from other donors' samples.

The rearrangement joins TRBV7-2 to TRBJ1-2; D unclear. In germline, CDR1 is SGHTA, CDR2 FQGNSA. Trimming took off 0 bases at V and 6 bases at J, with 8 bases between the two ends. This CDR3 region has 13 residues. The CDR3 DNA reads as TGTGCCAGCAGCTTAGCGGTCGTGGATGGCTACACCTTC. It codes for CASSLAVVDGYTF.

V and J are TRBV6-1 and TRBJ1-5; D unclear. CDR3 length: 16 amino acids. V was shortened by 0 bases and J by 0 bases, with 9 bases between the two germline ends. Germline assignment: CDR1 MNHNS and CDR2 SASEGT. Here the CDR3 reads CASSEAPGGSNQPQHF. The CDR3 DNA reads TGTGCCAGCAGTGAAGCCCCGGGAGGTAGCAATCAGCCCCAGCATTTT.

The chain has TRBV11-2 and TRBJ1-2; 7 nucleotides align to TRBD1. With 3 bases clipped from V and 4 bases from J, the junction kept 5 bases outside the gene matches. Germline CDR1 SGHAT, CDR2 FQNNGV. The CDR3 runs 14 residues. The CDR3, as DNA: TGTGCCAGCAGCTTTATAGGGGGCTCCTATGGCTACACCTTC. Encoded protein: CASSFIGGSYGYTF. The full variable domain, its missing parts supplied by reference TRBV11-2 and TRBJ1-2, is EAGVAQSPRYKIIEKRQSVAFWCNPISGHATLYWYQQILGQGPKLLIQFQNNGVVDDSQLPKDRFSAERLKGVDSTLKIQPAKLEDSAVYLCASSFIGGSYGYTFGSGTRLTVV.

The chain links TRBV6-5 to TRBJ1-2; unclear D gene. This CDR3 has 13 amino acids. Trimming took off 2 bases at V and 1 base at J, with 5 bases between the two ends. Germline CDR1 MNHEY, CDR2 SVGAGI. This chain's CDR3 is CASSYGLNYGYTF. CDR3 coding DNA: TGTGCCAGCAGTTACGGTCTTAACTATGGCTACACCTTC.

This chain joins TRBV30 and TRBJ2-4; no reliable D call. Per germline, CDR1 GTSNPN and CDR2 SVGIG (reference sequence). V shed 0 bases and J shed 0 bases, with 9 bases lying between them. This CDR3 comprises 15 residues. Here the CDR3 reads CAWSVPTAAKNIQYF. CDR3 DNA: TGTGCCTGGAGTGTCCCTACCGCAGCCAAAAACATTCAGTACTTC.

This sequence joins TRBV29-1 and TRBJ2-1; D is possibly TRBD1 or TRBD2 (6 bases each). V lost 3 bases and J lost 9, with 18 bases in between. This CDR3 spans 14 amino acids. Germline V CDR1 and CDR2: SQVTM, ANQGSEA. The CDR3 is CSVEGAGEGGEQFF. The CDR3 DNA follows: TGCAGCGTTGAGGGAGCTGGAGAGGGGGGTGAGCAGTTCTTC.

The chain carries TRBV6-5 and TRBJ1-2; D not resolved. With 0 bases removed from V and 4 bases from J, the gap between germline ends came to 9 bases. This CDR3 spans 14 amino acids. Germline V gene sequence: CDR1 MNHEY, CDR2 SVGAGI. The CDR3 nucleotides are TGTGCCAGCAGTTACTCGAATCGAGGCTATGGCTACACCTTC. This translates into CASSYSNRGYGYTF.

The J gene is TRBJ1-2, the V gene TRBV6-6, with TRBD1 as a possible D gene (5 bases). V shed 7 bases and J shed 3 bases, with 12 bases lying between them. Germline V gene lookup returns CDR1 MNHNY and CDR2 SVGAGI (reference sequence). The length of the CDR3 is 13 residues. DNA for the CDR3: TGTGCCAGCACCCCGCAGGGCTACTATGGCTACACCTTC. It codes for CASTPQGYYGYTF.

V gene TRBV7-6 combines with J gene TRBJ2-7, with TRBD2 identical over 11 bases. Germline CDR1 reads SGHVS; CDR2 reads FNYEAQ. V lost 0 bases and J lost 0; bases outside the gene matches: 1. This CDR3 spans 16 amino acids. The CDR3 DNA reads TGTGCCAGCAGCTTAGCCGGGACTAGCGGCTCCTACGAGCAGTACTTC. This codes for CASSLAGTSGSYEQYF.

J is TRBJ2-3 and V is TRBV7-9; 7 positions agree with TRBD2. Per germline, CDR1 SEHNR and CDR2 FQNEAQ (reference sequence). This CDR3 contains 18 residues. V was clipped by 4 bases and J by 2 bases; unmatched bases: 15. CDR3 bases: TGTGCCAGCAGCTCTGAACTTGGACTAGTCGGGAACACAGATACGCAGTATTTT. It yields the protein CASSSELGLVGNTDTQYF.

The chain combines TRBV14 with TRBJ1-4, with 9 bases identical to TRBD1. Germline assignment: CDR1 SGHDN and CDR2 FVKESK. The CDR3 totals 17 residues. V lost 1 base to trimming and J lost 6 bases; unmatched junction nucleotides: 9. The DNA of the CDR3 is TGTGCCAGCAGCCAAGGATTCAGCCGGACAGGGGATGAAAAACTGTTTTTT. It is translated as CASSQGFSRTGDEKLFF.

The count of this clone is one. CDR3 sequence: CASSRRTGDPYGYTF. CDR3 in DNA: TGTGCCAGCAGCCGACGGACAGGGGACCCATATGGCTACACCTTC. The V gene is TRBV11-2, the J gene TRBJ1-2; 9 nucleotides align to TRBD1. V trimming: 5 bases; J trimming: 5 bases; junction bases outside the gene matches: 9. This CDR3 contains 15 residues. Germline V CDR1 and CDR2: SGHAT, FQNNGV.

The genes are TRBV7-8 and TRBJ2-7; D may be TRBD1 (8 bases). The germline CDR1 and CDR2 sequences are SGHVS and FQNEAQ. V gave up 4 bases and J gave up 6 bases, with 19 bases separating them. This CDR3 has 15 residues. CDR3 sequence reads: CASSSYDRGGSEQYF. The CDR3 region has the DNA TGTGCCAGCAGCTCGTATGACAGGGGCGGGAGCGAGCAGTACTTC.

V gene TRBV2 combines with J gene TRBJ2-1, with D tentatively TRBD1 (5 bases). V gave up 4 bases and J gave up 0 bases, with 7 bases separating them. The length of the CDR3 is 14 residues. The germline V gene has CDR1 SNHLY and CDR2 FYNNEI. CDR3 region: CASSGGSSYNEQFF. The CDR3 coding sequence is TGTGCCAGCAGTGGGGGCAGCTCCTACAATGAGCAGTTCTTC.

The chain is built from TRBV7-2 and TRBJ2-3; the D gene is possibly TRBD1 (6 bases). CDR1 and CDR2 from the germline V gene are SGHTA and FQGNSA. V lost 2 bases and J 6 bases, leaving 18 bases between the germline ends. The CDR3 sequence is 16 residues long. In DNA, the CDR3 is TGTGCCAGCAGCTTACGGGCCGGAACAGGGCCGGATACGCAGTATTTT. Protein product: CASSLRAGTGPDTQYF.

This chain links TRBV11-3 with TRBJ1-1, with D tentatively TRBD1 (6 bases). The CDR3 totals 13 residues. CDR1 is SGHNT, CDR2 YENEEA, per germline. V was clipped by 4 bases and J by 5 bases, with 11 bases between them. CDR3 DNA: TGTGCCAGCAGCTGGGGGGCGGCGACTGAAGCTTTCTTT. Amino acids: CASSWGAATEAFF.

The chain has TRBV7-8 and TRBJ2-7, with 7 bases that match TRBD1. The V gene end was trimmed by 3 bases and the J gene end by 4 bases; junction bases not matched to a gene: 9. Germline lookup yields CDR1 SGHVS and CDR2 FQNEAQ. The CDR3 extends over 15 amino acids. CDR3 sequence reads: CASSFSPGGSYEQYF. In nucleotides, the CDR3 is TGTGCCAGCAGCTTTAGTCCAGGGGGATCTTACGAGCAGTACTTC.